This T cell receptor (beta chain) was captured in a study of blood T cell repertoires in COVID-19. Trimming pared 7 bases from V and 1 base from J, leaving 12 bases between. This CDR3 is 13 amino acids long. Germline CDR1 and CDR2: SQVTM and ANQGSEA. Here immunoSEQ multiplex PCR was the method, and the copy in TCRdb shows in-frame clones only, minus some. Of some 62,000 clones listed, 88% are singletons. The chain recombines TRBV29-1 with TRBJ2-3, with a tentative D call TRBD1 (6 bases). Material: peripheral blood. The source is a human donor in a cohort sampled during active COVID-19. The CDR3 DNA is TGCAGCGGGACAGTCCCGGGCACAGATACGCAGTATTTT. Residues: CSGTVPGTDTQYF.